Listed below are T cell receptor beta chains from one sample, sequenced in a study of cytomegalovirus exposure and HLA in healthy donors. Data came from immunoSEQ multiplex PCR; TCRdb stores just in-frame clones and leaves some out. The repertoire holds some 160,000 clones, approximately 80% seen once, with roughly 8% in the top ten. What was sequenced was PBMCs. Source of these receptors: a male donor in good health and CMV-seropositive. CDR3s leave out the opening cysteine and the closing phenylalanine or tryptophan. A D gene is named only where the DNA matches it firmly.

j_call d_call cdr3_length v_call cdr3_aa
TRBJ2-7 TRBD2 12 TRBV7-2 ASSRLGGRYEQY
TRBJ1-6 TRBD1 14 TRBV7-9 ASSLGKTGSNSPLH
TRBJ2-7 . 12 TRBV10-3 AVTGKTSTHEQY
TRBJ2-2 TRBD1 13 TRBV5-1 ASSFRGLETGELF
TRBJ1-1 TRBD1 11 TRBV19 ASSLTGGAEAF
TRBJ1-1 . 12 TRBV9 ASSSRIGNTEAF
TRBJ1-6 . 9 TRBV2 ASSERRALH
TRBJ2-2 . 12 TRBV14 ASSQVGRTGELF
TRBJ1-4 TRBD1 13 TRBV6-5 ASSRKGARREKLF
TRBJ1-3 . 10 TRBV10-3 AISLSGNTIY
TRBJ1-4 . 12 TRBV5-1 ASSLGAFNEKLF